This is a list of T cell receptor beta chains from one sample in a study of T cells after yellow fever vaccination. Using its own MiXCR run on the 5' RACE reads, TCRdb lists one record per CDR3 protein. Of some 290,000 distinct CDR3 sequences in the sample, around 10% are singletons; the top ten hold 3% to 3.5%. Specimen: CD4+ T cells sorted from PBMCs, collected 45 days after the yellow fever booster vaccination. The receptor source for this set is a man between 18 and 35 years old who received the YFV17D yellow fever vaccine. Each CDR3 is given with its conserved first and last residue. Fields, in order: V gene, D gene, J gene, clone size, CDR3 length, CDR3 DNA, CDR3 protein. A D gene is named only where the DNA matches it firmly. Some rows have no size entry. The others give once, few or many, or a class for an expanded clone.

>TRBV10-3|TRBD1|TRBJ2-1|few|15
TGTGCCATCAGTGAGTCGGGACAGGAATACAATGAGCAGTTCTTC
CAISESGQEYNEQFF
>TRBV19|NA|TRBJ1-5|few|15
TGTGCCAGTAGTGCCCTCCAGGGGATCGGTCAGCCCCAGCATTTT
CASSALQGIGQPQHF
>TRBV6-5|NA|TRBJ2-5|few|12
TGTGCCAGCAGAGACTTTGGAGAGACCCAGTACTTC
CASRDFGETQYF
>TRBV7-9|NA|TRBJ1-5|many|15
TGTGCCAGCAGCTTATCGGGGACCCGGGGCGGGCCCCAGCATTTT
CASSLSGTRGGPQHF
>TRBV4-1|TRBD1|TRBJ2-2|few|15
TGCGCCAGCAGCCCCCGGGACAGGGACACCGGGGAGCTGTTTTTT
CASSPRDRDTGELFF
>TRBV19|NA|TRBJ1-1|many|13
TGTGCCAGTAGTAAAGGACAAAACACTGAAGCTTTCTTT
CASSKGQNTEAFF
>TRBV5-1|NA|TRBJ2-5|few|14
TGCGCCAGCAGCCCAGACAGGCCCCAAGAGACCCAGTACTTC
CASSPDRPQETQYF
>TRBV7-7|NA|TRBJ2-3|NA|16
TGTGCTAGCAGCCTACTCGGGATGGGGGGCACAGATACGCAGTATTTT
CASSLLGMGGTDTQYF
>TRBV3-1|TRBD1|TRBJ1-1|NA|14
TGTGCCAGCAGCGACAGGGGGCTGTACACTGAAGCTTTCTTT
CASSDRGLYTEAFF
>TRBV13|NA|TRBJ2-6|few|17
TGTGCCAGCAGCTATTACACAGGATTCTCTGGGGCCAACGTCCTGACTTTC
CASSYYTGFSGANVLTF
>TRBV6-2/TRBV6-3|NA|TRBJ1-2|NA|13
TGTGCCAGCAGTTCCCCGGGTCCGGGCGGCTACACCTTC
CASSSPGPGGYTF
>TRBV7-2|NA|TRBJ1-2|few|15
TGTGCCAGCAGCTTAGCGACCGGGGCCTACTATGGCTACACCTTC
CASSLATGAYYGYTF
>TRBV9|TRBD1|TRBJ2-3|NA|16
TGTGCCAGCAGCGTAGACGGACAGGGGCGCGGAGATACGCAGTATTTT
CASSVDGQGRGDTQYF
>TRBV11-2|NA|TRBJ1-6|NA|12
TGTGCCAGCAGCGTATCTCCCTTGACCCTCCACTTT
CASSVSPLTLHF
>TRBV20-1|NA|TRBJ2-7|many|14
TGCAGTGCTCCCCGTACAGGGAGCTCCTACGAGCAGTACTTC
CSAPRTGSSYEQYF
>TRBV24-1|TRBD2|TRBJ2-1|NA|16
TGTGCCACCAGGGGGGCTCTAGCGGGGGGAAGGAATGAGCAGTTCTTC
CATRGALAGGRNEQFF
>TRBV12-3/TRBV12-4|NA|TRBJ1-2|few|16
TGTGCCAGCACCCCCCACGCGACAGATTTCAACTATGGCTACACCTTC
CASTPHATDFNYGYTF
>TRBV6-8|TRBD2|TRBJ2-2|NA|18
TGTGCCAGCAGCCCCCCCCCTCCGACTAGCGGGGACACCGGGGAGCTGTTTTTT
CASSPPPPTSGDTGELFF
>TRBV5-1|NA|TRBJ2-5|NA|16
TGCGCCAGCAGCTTGGGGACACCGAAACAACAAGAGACCCAGTACTTC
CASSLGTPKQQETQYF
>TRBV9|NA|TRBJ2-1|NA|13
TGTGCCAGCAGCGCCTCGGTTGGAGGGGAGCAGTTCTTC
CASSASVGGEQFF
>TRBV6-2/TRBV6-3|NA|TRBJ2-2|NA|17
TGTGCCAGCAGTTACCCCAATCCCGGGCCGAACACCGGGGAGCTGTTTTTT
CASSYPNPGPNTGELFF
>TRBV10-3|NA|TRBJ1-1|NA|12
TGTGCCATAGGACCTCAGAACACTGAAGCTTTCTTT
CAIGPQNTEAFF
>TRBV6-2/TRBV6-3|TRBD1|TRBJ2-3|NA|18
TGTGCCAGCAGTTCATCATACAGGGGGCGAACCCGCACAGATACGCAGTATTTT
CASSSSYRGRTRTDTQYF
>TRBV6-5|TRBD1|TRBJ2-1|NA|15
TGTGCCAGCAGTCACCCCTGGACAGGGTACAATGAGCAGTTCTTC
CASSHPWTGYNEQFF
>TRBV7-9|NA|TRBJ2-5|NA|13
TGTGCCAGCAGCTCGACAGAGGGGGAGGCCCAGTACTTC
CASSSTEGEAQYF
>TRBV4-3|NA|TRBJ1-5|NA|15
TGCGCCAGCAGCCAGGCCGTGGGGGGGGATCAGCCCCAGCATTTT
CASSQAVGGDQPQHF
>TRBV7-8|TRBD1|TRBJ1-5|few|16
TGTGCCAGCAGCTTAGGCACCGGGACAGGGATTCAGCCCCAGCATTTT
CASSLGTGTGIQPQHF
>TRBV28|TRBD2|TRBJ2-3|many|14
TGTGCCAGCAGCCGCGGGGGGGCCCCAGATACGCAGTATTTT
CASSRGGAPDTQYF
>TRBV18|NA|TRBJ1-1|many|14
TGTGCCAGCTCACCAAGCGGAATGAACACTGAAGCTTTCTTT
CASSPSGMNTEAFF
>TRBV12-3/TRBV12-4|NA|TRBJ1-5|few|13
TGTGCCAGCAGCCCTGCACACAATCAGCCCCAGCATTTT
CASSPAHNQPQHF
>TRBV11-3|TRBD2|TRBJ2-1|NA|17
TGTGCCAGCAGCTTCTCCGGGACTAGCGGACCCTACAATGAGCAGTTCTTC
CASSFSGTSGPYNEQFF
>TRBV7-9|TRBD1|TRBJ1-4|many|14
TGTGCCAGCAGCTTCGGGCAGGGGGTAGAAAAACTGTTTTTT
CASSFGQGVEKLFF
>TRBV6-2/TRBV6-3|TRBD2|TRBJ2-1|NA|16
TGTGCCAGCACCGATCATGGACTAGACTCCTACAATGAGCAGTTCTTC
CASTDHGLDSYNEQFF
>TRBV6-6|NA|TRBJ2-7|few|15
TGTGCCAGCAGCCCTTACGCAGGGGCTCCCTACGAGCAGTACTTC
CASSPYAGAPYEQYF
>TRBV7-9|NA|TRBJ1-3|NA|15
TGTGCCAGCAGCTTAGGGTACAGGGTAATCAACACCATATATTTT
CASSLGYRVINTIYF
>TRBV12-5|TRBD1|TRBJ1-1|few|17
TGTGCTAGTGGTTTGACCTTTTCTGGACAGGGAAACACTGAAGCTTTCTTT
CASGLTFSGQGNTEAFF
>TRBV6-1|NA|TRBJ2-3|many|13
TGTGCCAGCCGCGTCTCTGGGGCAGATACGCAGTATTTT
CASRVSGADTQYF
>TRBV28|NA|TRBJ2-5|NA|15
TGTGCCAGCGGGGTTTCCGGGGACATCCAAGAGACCCAGTACTTC
CASGVSGDIQETQYF
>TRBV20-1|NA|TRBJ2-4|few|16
TGCAGTGCTAGTCAGCCGAGTCAGGCAGCCAAAAACATTCAGTACTTC
CSASQPSQAAKNIQYF
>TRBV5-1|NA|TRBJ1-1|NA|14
TGCGCCAGCAGCTTCGGAAACAAGAACACTGAAGCTTTCTTT
CASSFGNKNTEAFF
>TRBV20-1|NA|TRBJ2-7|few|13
TGCAGTGCTAGCCGCAACACAGGGCGTCAGCAGTACTTC
CSASRNTGRQQYF
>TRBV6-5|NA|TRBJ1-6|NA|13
TGTGCCAGCAGTTCCCTACCAAGATCACCCCTCCACTTT
CASSSLPRSPLHF
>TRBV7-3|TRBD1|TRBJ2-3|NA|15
TGTGCCAGCAGCCAGGGACAGGGCCAACGAGATACGCAGTATTTT
CASSQGQGQRDTQYF
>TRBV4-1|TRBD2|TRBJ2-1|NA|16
TGCGCCAGCAGCCAGGGACTAGCGAGCTCCTACAATGAGCAGTTCTTC
CASSQGLASSYNEQFF
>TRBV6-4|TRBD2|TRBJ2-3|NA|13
TGTGCCAGCAGGCCTAGCGGGGGAGATACGCAGTATTTT
CASRPSGGDTQYF
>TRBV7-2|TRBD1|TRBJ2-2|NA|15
TGTGCCAGCAGGGTGACAGGGGGCGACACCGGGGAGCTGTTTTTT
CASRVTGGDTGELFF
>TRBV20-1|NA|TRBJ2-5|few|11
TGCAGTTCACCTCGGGTGGAGACCCAGTACTTC
CSSPRVETQYF
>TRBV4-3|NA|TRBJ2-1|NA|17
TGCGCCAGCAGCCAGGACGACAGGCCGAGCTCCTACAATGAGCAGTTCTTC
CASSQDDRPSSYNEQFF
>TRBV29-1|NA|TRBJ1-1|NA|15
TGCAGCGTTGGCCTCCTACTGGGAGGTAACACTGAAGCTTTCTTT
CSVGLLLGGNTEAFF
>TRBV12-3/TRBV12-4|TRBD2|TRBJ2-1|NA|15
TGTGCCAGCAGTTTGGGGGGGGATGTTAGGAATGAGCAGTTCTTC
CASSLGGDVRNEQFF
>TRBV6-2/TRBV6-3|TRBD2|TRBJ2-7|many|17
TGTGCCAGCAGTTACTCGAGCACTAGCGGGGCCGACCACGAGCAGTACTTC
CASSYSSTSGADHEQYF
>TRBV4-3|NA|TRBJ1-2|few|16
TGCGCCAGCAGCCAAGATAGGGCCAGGCCTCACTATGGCTACACCTTC
CASSQDRARPHYGYTF